This T cell receptor beta chain was retrieved from a study of breast tumors, draining lymph nodes, adjacent tissues. In germline, CDR1 is SGHAT, CDR2 FQDESV (reference sequence). Trimming took off 2 bases at V and 9 bases at J, with 11 bases between the two ends. The CDR3 is 13 amino acids. Axillary draining lymph nodes of breast cancer patients supplied the node samples. TCRdb used MiXCR to reprocess the multiplex PCR reads, holding one entry per CDR3 protein. This table has approximately 89,000 distinct CDR3 sequences, roughly 28% appearing once. The TCR was taken from a female donor with breast cancer. Some clones in this sample may be carry-over from other donors' samples. V and J are TRBV11-1 and TRBJ2-4; D is perhaps TRBD1 (5 bases). The sample comprised axillary lymph node tissue. The CDR3 bases are TGTGCCAGCAGCTTAACAAGGCAGGGCATTCAGTACTTC. Amino acids: CASSLTRQGIQYF. Variable domain in full (rest from reference TRBV11-1 and TRBJ2-4): EAEVAQSPRYKITEKSQAVAFWCDPISGHATLYWYRQILGQGPELLVQFQDESVVDDSQLPKDRFSAERLKGVDSTLKIQPAELGDSAMYLCASSLTRQGIQYFGAGTRLSVL.